These 31 T cell receptor beta chains were sequenced from one sample in a study of response to subunit inactivated influenza vaccine. From the RT-PCR reads, TCRdb called clonotypes with MiXCR, one entry per CDR3 protein. The table lists around 540,000 distinct CDR3 sequences, 12% of them singletons. This material consisted of PBMCs from blood, taken on the day of vaccination. The receptors here all came from a man aged 45-60 years who received an inactivated influenza vaccine.

This clonotype was counted many times. The rearrangement joins TRBV9 to TRBJ2-7, with D hard to call. The V and J ends lost 7 bases and 0 bases respectively, with 5 bases between them. Germline assignment: CDR1 SGDLS and CDR2 YYNGEE. The CDR3 runs to 11 residues. The chain's CDR3 is CASGNSYEQYF. CDR3 DNA: TGTGCCAGCGGAAACTCCTACGAGCAGTACTTC.

In its sample, this clonotype was seen a few times. The gene calls are TRBV6-2 or TRBV6-3 and TRBJ2-3; no definite D call. The V end was cut by 0 bases, the J end by 4 bases, with 11 bases between. The CDR3 has 15 residues. Germline V lookup: CDR1 MNHEY, CDR2 SVGEGT. CDR3 loop: CASSYSKRFSDTQYF. For the CDR3, the DNA is TGTGCCAGCAGTTACTCGAAACGGTTTTCAGATACGCAGTATTTT.

This chain connects TRBV20-1 to TRBJ2-7; D is ambiguous. Germline values: CDR1 DFQATT, CDR2 SNEGSKA (reference sequence). The length of the CDR3 is 13 residues. Trimming took off 2 bases at V and 2 bases at J, with 10 bases between the two ends. The CDR3 DNA reads as TGCAGTGCTAGATCGGACCGAGCCTACGAGCAGTACTTC. This sequence encodes CSARSDRAYEQYF.

This clonotype was seen only a few times. The chain links TRBV28 to TRBJ1-5, with TRBD1 identical over 7 bases. There are 15 residues in the CDR3. V was clipped by 3 bases and J by 1 base; unmatched bases: 3. Germline assignment: CDR1 MDHEN and CDR2 SYDVKM. The CDR3 DNA follows: TGTGCCAGCAGTTTTATACAGGGGAGCAATCAGCCCCAGCATTTT. Translation: CASSFIQGSNQPQHF.

The chain links TRBV6-1 to TRBJ2-2, with D uncertain. The germline V gene has CDR1 MNHNS and CDR2 SASEGT. The CDR3 consists of 13 residues. Between the trimmed V and J ends, which lost 2 bases and 6 bases, there was a span of 7 bases. The CDR3 here is CASSEQFPGELFF. CDR3 coding DNA: TGTGCCAGCAGTGAACAATTCCCCGGGGAGCTGTTTTTT.

This clonotype was recorded at least ten times. The chain joins TRBV29-1 to TRBJ1-2, with D hard to call. V was pared by 2 bases and J by 0 bases, with 16 bases between. This CDR3 has 16 amino acids. Germline CDR1 reads SQVTM; CDR2 reads ANQGSEA. CDR3 nucleotides: TGCAGCGTTGAAAAATTAAGGACGGATCCTAACTATGGCTACACCTTC. Its protein is CSVEKLRTDPNYGYTF. The variable domain in full, with the rest retrieved from reference TRBV29-1 and TRBJ1-2, is SAVISQKPSRDICQRGTSLTIQCQVDSQVTMMFWYRQQPGQSLTLIATANQGSEATYESGFVIDKFPISRPNLTFSTLTVSNMSPEDSSIYLCSVEKLRTDPNYGYTFGSGTRLTVV.

This clonotype was counted between two and nine times. The gene calls are TRBV11-3 and TRBJ2-2, with D tentatively TRBD1 or TRBD2 (5 bases each). CDR1 and CDR2 from the germline V gene are SGHNT and YENEEA. The CDR3 extends over 14 amino acids. Trimming shortened V by 0 bases and J by 3 bases, and 5 bases separated the two germline ends. The CDR3 DNA sequence: TGTGCCAGCAGCTTAGAGGGGGACACCGGGGAGCTGTTTTTT. This gives the protein CASSLEGDTGELFF.

This clonotype has at least ten counts. A much larger clonotype is one base distant, so this may be a read error. The chain uses TRBV7-2 and TRBJ1-5; TRBD1 matches at 8 bases. The germline V gene has CDR1 SGHTA and CDR2 FQGNSA. J was trimmed by 4 bases and V by 3 bases; bases with no gene match: 2. This CDR3 contains 14 residues. CDR3 loop: CASSLGQVNQPQHF. The CDR3 DNA sequence: TGTGCCAGCAGCTTGGGACAGGTGAATCAGCCCCAGCATTTT.

This clonotype was picked up a small number of times. V and J are TRBV4-1 and TRBJ2-1; perhaps TRBD1 as D (5 bases). The CDR3 is 14 amino acids. CDR1 is MGHRA and CDR2 is YSYEKL in the germline V gene. The V and J ends lost 3 bases and 10 bases respectively, with 16 bases between them. The CDR3 bases are TGCGCCAGCAGCCAGAGACAAGCTTCAGGGGAGCAGTTCTTC. Protein product: CASSQRQASGEQFF.

This clonotype was seen a few times. The gene calls are TRBV7-8 and TRBJ2-7, with D unclear. CDR3 length: 12 residues. Germline V gene data show CDR1 as SGHVS and CDR2 as FQNEAQ. V lost 1 base and J lost 6, with 7 bases in between. The CDR3 here is CASSLVNLEQYF. Written as DNA, the CDR3 is TGTGCCAGCAGCTTAGTTAACCTCGAGCAGTACTTC. Based on the CDR3 plus reference TRBV7-8 and TRBJ2-7, the full variable domain is GAGVSQSPRYKVAKRGQDVALRCDPISGHVSLFWYQQALGQGPEFLTYFQNEAQLDKSGLPSDRFFAERPEGSVSTLKIQRTQQEDSAVYLCASSLVNLEQYFGPGTRLTVT.

This clonotype came up many times. The gene calls are TRBV5-1 and TRBJ2-3; 7 nucleotides align to TRBD1. CDR3 length: 14 residues. J lost 4 bases, V lost 2 bases, and 4 bases had no gene match. The germline gives CDR1 SGHRS, CDR2 YFSETQ. For the CDR3, the DNA is TGCGCCAGCAGCTTATTACAGGGGTCAGATACGCAGTATTTT. It is translated as CASSLLQGSDTQYF. Supplemented by reference TRBV5-1 and TRBJ2-3, the full variable domain reads KAGVTQTPRYLIKTRGQQVTLSCSPISGHRSVSWYQQTPGQGLQFLFEYFSETQRNKGNFPGRFSGRQFSNSRSEMNVSTLELGDSALYLCASSLLQGSDTQYFGPGTRLTVL.

In this sample, this clonotype turned up a few times. This rearrangement joins TRBV5-5 to TRBJ1-3; D not certain. The CDR3 runs to 12 residues. CDR1 and CDR2 from the germline V gene are SGHKS and YYEKEE (reference sequence). Trimming took off 5 bases at V and 2 bases at J, with 5 bases between the two ends. CDR3 nucleotides: TGTGCCAGCAGGACGGCTGGAAACACCATATATTTT. Its protein is CASRTAGNTIYF.

The sample holds many counts of this clonotype. V usage is TRBV12-3 or TRBV12-4 and J usage is TRBJ2-1; TRBD2 matches at 11 bases. CDR3 size: 15 residues. Germline trimming cut 6 bases from V and 4 bases from J; bases unmatched to any gene: 5. CDR3 amino acids: CASSQTSGIYNEQFF. The CDR3 coding sequence is TGTGCCAGCAGCCAGACTAGCGGGATTTACAATGAGCAGTTCTTC.

This rearrangement joins TRBV20-1 to TRBJ2-5; 10 nucleotides line up with TRBD2. V shed 0 bases and J 2 bases; nucleotides not matched to a gene: 6. Germline CDR1 reads DFQATT; CDR2 reads SNEGSKA (reference sequence). The CDR3 covers 16 residues. In DNA, the CDR3 is TGCAGTGCTAGAGATGTCCTAGCGGGAGTACAAGAGACCCAGTACTTC. The encoded protein is CSARDVLAGVQETQYF.

The V and J genes are TRBV28 and TRBJ2-7; tentative D call: TRBD1 (6 bases). Trimming took 7 bases from V and 4 from J, leaving 11 bases between them. The germline V gene encodes CDR1 MDHEN and CDR2 SYDVKM. This CDR3 is 12 amino acids long. CDR3 loop: CASKTGKYEQYF. The CDR3 DNA sequence: TGTGCCAGCAAAACAGGGAAATACGAGCAGTACTTC.

The chain employs TRBV7-6 and TRBJ2-2; D not certain. This CDR3 spans 17 amino acids. V lost 4 bases and J lost 1, with 16 bases in between. Germline CDR1 and CDR2: SGHVS and FNYEAQ. CDR3 amino acids: CASSSLPRNLNTGELFF. DNA of the CDR3: TGTGCCAGCAGCTCCCTACCTAGAAACCTGAACACCGGGGAGCTGTTTTTT.

V usage is TRBV19 and J usage is TRBJ2-3; 11 nucleotides align to TRBD2. V lost 10 bases and J lost 0; bases outside the gene matches: 18. Per germline, CDR1 LNHDA and CDR2 SQIVND (reference sequence). This CDR3 is built from 19 residues. CDR3 amino acids: CATSQNPGLAVPSTDTQYF. For the CDR3, the DNA is TGTGCCACCTCACAAAACCCGGGACTAGCGGTTCCTAGCACAGATACGCAGTATTTT.

This clonotype was counted a few times. The chain employs TRBV7-8 and TRBJ2-3; no clear D gene. Trimming removed 5 bases from V and 4 bases from J, with 10 bases in between. The CDR3 loop spans 13 amino acids. Germline-derived CDR1 and CDR2 are SGHVS and FQNEAQ. The DNA for the CDR3 is TGTGCCAGCAGCGGGTCTAGGGCAGATACGCAGTATTTT. This translates into CASSGSRADTQYF.

V and J are TRBV15 and TRBJ2-3, with D possibly being TRBD2 (7 bases). CDR1 and CDR2 from the germline V gene are LNHNV and YYDKDF (reference sequence). V was pared by 5 bases and J by 3 bases, with 15 bases between. The CDR3 has 15 residues. This CDR3 reads CATSEGGGLTDTQYF. As DNA, the CDR3 is TGTGCCACCAGCGAGGGGGGGGGCCTTACAGATACGCAGTATTTT.

By share, this clonotype ranks as medium-sized (0.01 to 0.1%). V and J are TRBV29-1 and TRBJ2-7; TRBD1 aligns across 7 bases. CDR1 and CDR2 (germline): SQVTM, ANQGSEA. The CDR3 runs to 13 residues. The V and J ends lost 3 bases and 1 base, in that order; junction bases with no gene match: 3. The CDR3 bases are TGCAGCGTTGATCAGGGGGAGTCCTACGAGCAGTACTTC. Protein sequence: CSVDQGESYEQYF.

This clonotype showed up just a few times. The chain joins TRBV7-2 to TRBJ2-7; 9 nucleotides line up with TRBD1. With 6 bases clipped from V and 3 bases from J, the junction kept 9 bases outside the gene matches. The CDR3 consists of 15 residues. Germline values: CDR1 SGHTA, CDR2 FQGNSA. Here the CDR3 reads CASRQQGARIYEQYF. As DNA, the CDR3 is TGTGCCAGCAGACAACAGGGGGCCCGCATCTACGAGCAGTACTTC. Together with reference TRBV7-2 and TRBJ2-7, the CDR3 gives the full variable domain: GAGVSQSPSNKVTEKGKDVELRCDPISGHTALYWYRQSLGQGLEFLIYFQGNSAPDKSGLPSDRFSAERTGGSVSTLTIQRTQQEDSAVYLCASRQQGARIYEQYFGPGTRLTVT.

This clonotype was seen a handful of times. This sequence joins TRBV11-1 and TRBJ2-1; 10 bases fit TRBD2. J was trimmed by 1 base and V by 4 bases; bases with no gene match: 13. The CDR3 totals 19 residues. CDR1 and CDR2 (germline): SGHAT, FQDESV (reference sequence). In nucleotides, the CDR3 is TGTGCCAGCAGCTCCGCAGGACTAGCGGTGGCTGGGTCCTACAATGAGCAGTTCTTC. It encodes CASSSAGLAVAGSYNEQFF.

The chain couples TRBV4-3 to TRBJ1-2, with 10 bases lining up with TRBD1. Germline CDR1 is LGHNA and CDR2 is YSLEER. The junction had 4 bases not matched to a gene; V was cut back by 4 bases and J by 5 bases. CDR3 length equals 14 residues. The CDR3 nucleotides read TGCGCCAGCAGCCGGGACAGGGGTTTTTATGGCTACACCTTC. This encodes CASSRDRGFYGYTF.

The genes are TRBV7-3 and TRBJ2-1; no clear D gene. CDR3 size: 12 residues. V dropped 6 bases and J dropped 8 bases, with 11 bases sitting between them. From germline, CDR1 is SGHTA and CDR2 FQGTGA. CDR3 residues: CASRLNEDEQFF. In DNA, the CDR3 is TGTGCCAGCAGGCTTAATGAGGATGAGCAGTTCTTC.

This chain joins TRBV6-1 and TRBJ1-2; D ambiguous. CDR1 and CDR2 from the germline V gene are MNHNS and SASEGT. The CDR3 is made up of 14 amino acids. Between the trimmed V and J ends, which lost 1 base and 5 bases, there was a span of 11 bases. The CDR3 reads CASSEGLGIYGYTF. The CDR3 coding sequence is TGTGCCAGCAGTGAAGGTCTGGGTATTTATGGCTACACCTTC.

The chain links TRBV5-1 to TRBJ1-6, with TRBD1 identical over 8 bases. Germline V gene lookup returns CDR1 SGHRS and CDR2 YFSETQ. CDR3 length: 12 residues. The V and J ends lost 9 bases and 7 bases, in that order; junction bases with no gene match: 3. CDR3 loop: CATRQGNSPLHF. The DNA of the CDR3 is TGCGCCACTCGACAGGGGAATTCACCCCTCCACTTT.

Ten or more counts support this clonotype. The chain recombines TRBV7-6 with TRBJ1-1, with D perhaps matching TRBD1 (5 bases). Germline V lookup: CDR1 SGHVS, CDR2 FNYEAQ. V lost 3 bases, J lost 4 bases, and 6 bases lay in between. CDR3 size: 12 residues. The CDR3 here is CASSLGTTEAFF. CDR3 DNA sequence: TGTGCCAGCAGCTTGGGGACCACTGAAGCTTTCTTT.

The CDR3 region has the DNA TGTGCCAGCAGTTTTCCGGCCACTGAAGCTTTCTTT. Its translation: CASSFPATEAFF. The chain combines TRBV28 with TRBJ1-1; no clear D. CDR3 length: 12 residues. Trimming stripped 3 bases from V and 4 bases from J, with 6 bases between. The V gene's germline CDR1 is MDHEN and CDR2 SYDVKM.

This clonotype was detected ten times or more. The rearrangement joins TRBV7-2 to TRBJ1-6; D remains ambiguous. V dropped 3 bases and J dropped 0 bases, with 6 bases sitting between them. The CDR3 extends over 15 amino acids. Germline V gene lookup returns CDR1 SGHTA and CDR2 FQGNSA. The CDR3 sequence is CASSFVGSYNSPLHF. The CDR3 DNA sequence: TGTGCCAGCAGCTTTGTGGGCTCCTATAATTCACCCCTCCACTTT.

In this sample, this clonotype turned up a few times. The CDR3 is CSARANSGTGANNYGYTF. Here the CDR3 DNA reads TGCAGTGCTAGGGCCAATTCAGGGACCGGAGCGAATAACTATGGCTACACCTTC. The chain links TRBV20-1 to TRBJ1-2; perhaps TRBD1 as D (5 bases). The CDR3 length is 18 residues. Germline CDR1 and CDR2: DFQATT and SNEGSKA (reference sequence). The V end lost 3 bases, the J end lost 1 base, and 24 bases lay between the germline ends.

The chain recombines TRBV29-1 with TRBJ2-7; 10 nucleotides agree with TRBD1. Germline CDR1 SQVTM, CDR2 ANQGSEA. This CDR3 region has 15 residues. V dropped 4 bases and J dropped 3; count of bases not matched to a gene: 9. CDR3 bases: TGCAGCGTTGGCGCCCGGGACAGGGGATACTACGAGCAGTACTTC. As protein: CSVGARDRGYYEQYF.